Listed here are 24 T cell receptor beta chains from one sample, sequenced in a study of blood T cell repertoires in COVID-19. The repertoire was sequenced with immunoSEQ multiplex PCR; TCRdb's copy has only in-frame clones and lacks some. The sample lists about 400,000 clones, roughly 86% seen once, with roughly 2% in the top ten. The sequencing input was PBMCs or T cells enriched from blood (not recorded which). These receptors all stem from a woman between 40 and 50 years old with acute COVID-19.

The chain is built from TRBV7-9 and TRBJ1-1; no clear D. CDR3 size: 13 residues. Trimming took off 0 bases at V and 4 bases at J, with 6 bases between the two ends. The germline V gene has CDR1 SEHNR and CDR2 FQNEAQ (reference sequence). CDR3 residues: CASSLAPVTEAFF. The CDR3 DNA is TGTGCCAGCAGCTTAGCTCCGGTCACTGAAGCTTTCTTT.

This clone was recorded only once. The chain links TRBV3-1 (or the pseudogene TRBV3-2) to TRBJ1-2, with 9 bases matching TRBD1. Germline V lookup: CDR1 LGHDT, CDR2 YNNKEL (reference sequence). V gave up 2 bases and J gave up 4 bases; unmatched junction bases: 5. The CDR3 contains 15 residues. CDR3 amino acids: CASSQNRGRAYGYTF. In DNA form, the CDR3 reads TGTGCCAGCAGCCAAAACAGGGGGCGGGCCTATGGCTACACCTTC.

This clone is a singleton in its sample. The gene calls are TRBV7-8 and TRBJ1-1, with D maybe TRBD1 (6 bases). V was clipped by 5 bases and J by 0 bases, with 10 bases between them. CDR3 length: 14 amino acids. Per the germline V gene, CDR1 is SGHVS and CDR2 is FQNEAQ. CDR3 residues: CASSDGTLNTEAFF. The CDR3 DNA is TGTGCCAGCAGCGACGGGACACTGAACACTGAAGCTTTCTTT. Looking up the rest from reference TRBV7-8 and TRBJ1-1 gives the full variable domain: GAGVSQSPRYKVAKRGQDVALRCDPISGHVSLFWYQQALGQGPEFLTYFQNEAQLDKSGLPSDRFFAERPEGSVSTLKIQRTQQEDSAVYLCASSDGTLNTEAFFGQGTRLTVV.

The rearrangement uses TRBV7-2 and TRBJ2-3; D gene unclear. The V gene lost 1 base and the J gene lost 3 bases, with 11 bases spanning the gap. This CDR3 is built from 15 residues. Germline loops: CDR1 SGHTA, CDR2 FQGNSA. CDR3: CASSLDPAPTDTQYF. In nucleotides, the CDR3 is TGTGCCAGCAGCTTAGATCCAGCGCCTACAGATACGCAGTATTTT.

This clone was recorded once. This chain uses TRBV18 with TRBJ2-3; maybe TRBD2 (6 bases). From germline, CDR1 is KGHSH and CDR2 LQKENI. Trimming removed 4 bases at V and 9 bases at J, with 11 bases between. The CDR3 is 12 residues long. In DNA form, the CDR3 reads TGTGCCAGCTCACTCCGCGGGGACACGCAGTATTTT. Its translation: CASSLRGDTQYF.

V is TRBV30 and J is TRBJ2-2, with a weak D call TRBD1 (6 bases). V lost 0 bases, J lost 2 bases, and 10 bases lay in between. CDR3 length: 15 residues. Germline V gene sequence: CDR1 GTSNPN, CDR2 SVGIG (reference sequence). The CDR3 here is CAWSVARGNTGELFF. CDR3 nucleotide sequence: TGTGCCTGGAGTGTAGCCAGGGGAAACACCGGGGAGCTGTTTTTT.

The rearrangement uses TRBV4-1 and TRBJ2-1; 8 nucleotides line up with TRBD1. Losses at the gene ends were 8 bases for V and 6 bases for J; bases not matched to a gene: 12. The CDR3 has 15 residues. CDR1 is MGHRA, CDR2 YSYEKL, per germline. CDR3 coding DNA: TGCGCCAGCCGATCACCGGGACAGGAATTCAATGAGCAGTTCTTC. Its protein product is CASRSPGQEFNEQFF.

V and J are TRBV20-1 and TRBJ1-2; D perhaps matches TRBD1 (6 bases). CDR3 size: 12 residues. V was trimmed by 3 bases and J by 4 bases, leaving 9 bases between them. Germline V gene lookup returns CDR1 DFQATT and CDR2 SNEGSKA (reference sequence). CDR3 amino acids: CSASSRGYGYTF. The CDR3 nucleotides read TGCAGTGCTAGTTCCAGGGGCTATGGCTACACCTTC.

CDR3 amino acids: CASSYAGPRTQYF. CDR3 coding DNA: TGTGCCAGCAGTTACGCGGGGCCGAGGACCCAGTACTTC. The chain links TRBV6-5 to TRBJ2-5, with D maybe TRBD2 (6 bases). The CDR3 has 13 residues. Germline V gene lookup returns CDR1 MNHEY and CDR2 SVGAGI. Trimming shortened V by 2 bases and J by 7 bases, and 11 bases separated the two germline ends.

The CDR3 nucleotides are TGTGCCATGGGGCCCCTAATCTATAATTCACCCCTCCACTTT. Translating it yields CAMGPLIYNSPLHF. The V and J genes are TRBV2 and TRBJ1-6, with D possibly TRBD1 on 5 matching bases. The CDR3 totals 14 residues. Germline V gene sequence: CDR1 SNHLY, CDR2 FYNNEI. Trimming left V 10 bases short and J 3 bases short, with 13 bases between.

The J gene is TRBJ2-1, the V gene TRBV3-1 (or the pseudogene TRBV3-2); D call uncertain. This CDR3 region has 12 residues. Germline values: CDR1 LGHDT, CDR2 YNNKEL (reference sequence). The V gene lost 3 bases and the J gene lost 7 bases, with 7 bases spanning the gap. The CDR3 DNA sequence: TGTGCCAGCAGCCATGGCGGAAATGAGCAGTTCTTC. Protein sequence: CASSHGGNEQFF.

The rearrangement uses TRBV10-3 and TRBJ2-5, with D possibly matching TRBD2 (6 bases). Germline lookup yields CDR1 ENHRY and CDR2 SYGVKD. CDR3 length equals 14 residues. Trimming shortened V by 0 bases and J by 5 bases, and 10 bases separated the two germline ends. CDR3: CAISESAAGETQYF. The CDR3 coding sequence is TGTGCCATCAGTGAGTCAGCGGCGGGGGAGACCCAGTACTTC.

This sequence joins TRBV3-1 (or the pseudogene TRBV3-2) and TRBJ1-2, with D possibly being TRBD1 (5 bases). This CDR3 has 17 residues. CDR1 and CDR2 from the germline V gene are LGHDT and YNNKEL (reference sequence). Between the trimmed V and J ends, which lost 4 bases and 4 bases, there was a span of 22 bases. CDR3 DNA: TGTGCCAGCAGCCCCAGATGGGGGTTGGAGGGAATCTATGGCTACACCTTC. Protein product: CASSPRWGLEGIYGYTF.

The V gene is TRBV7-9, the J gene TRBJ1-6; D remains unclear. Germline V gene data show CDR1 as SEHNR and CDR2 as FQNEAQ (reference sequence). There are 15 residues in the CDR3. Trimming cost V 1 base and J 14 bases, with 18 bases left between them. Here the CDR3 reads CASSLGSGRNKTLHF. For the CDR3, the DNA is TGTGCCAGCAGCTTAGGATCGGGGAGAAATAAGACCCTCCACTTT.

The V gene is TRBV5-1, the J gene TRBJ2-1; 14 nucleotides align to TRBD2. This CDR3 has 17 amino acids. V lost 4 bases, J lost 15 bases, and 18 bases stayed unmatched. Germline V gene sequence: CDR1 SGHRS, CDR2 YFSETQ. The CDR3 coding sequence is TGCGCCAGCAGCATACTACAACCGGGACTAGCGGGGGAGGGTTCGTTCTTC. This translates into CASSILQPGLAGEGSFF.

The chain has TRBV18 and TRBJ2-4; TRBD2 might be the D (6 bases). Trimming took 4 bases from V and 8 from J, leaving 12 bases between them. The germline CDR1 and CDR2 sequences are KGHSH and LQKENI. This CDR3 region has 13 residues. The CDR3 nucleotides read TGTGCCAGCTCACTGTCCAGGGAGGACATTCAGTACTTC. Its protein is CASSLSREDIQYF.

CDR3 sequence: CASSSSGRQPQHF. CDR3 DNA: TGTGCCAGCAGTTCCTCAGGGCGTCAGCCCCAGCATTTT. V and J are TRBV27 and TRBJ1-5; a weak D match, TRBD1 (5 bases). This CDR3 spans 13 amino acids. The germline V gene has CDR1 MNHEY and CDR2 SMNVEV (reference sequence). Trimming removed 4 bases at V and 6 bases at J, with 10 bases between.

The DNA of the CDR3 is TGTGCCATCAGTGAATCGCGGGGGGGAGGTGAGCAGTTCTTC. Translated, it gives CAISESRGGGEQFF. The genes are TRBV10-3 and TRBJ2-1; 9 positions match TRBD2. The CDR3 is 14 amino acids. V lost 3 bases and J lost 9; bases outside the gene matches: 6. The germline CDR1 and CDR2 sequences are ENHRY and SYGVKD.

CDR3: CASSEALGVKGFGYTF. CDR3 nucleotides: TGTGCCAGCAGTGAAGCGCTCGGGGTAAAGGGTTTTGGCTACACCTTC. This sequence joins TRBV6-1 and TRBJ1-2; D unclear. V was trimmed by 0 bases and J by 7 bases, leaving 18 bases between them. Germline lookup yields CDR1 MNHNS and CDR2 SASEGT. The CDR3 spans 16 residues.

CDR3 sequence: CASSLDGYEQYF. The DNA of the CDR3 is TGTGCCAGCAGCTTAGACGGCTACGAGCAGTACTTC. This chain links TRBV11-3 with TRBJ2-7, with D unresolved. There are 12 residues in the CDR3. Looked up from germline, CDR1 is SGHNT and CDR2 is YENEEA. Trimming stripped 0 bases from V and 3 bases from J, with 3 bases between. Full variable domain (remainder filled in from reference TRBV11-3 and TRBJ2-7): EAGVVQSPRYKIIEKKQPVAFWCNPISGHNTLYWYLQNLGQGPELLIRYENEEAVDDSQLPKDRFSAERLKGVDSTLKIQPAELGDSAVYLCASSLDGYEQYFGPGTRLTVT.

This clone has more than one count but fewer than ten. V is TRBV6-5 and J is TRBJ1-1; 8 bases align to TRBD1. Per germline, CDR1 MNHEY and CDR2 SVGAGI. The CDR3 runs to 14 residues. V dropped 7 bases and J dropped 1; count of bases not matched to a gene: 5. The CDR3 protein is CASTPDRANTEAFF. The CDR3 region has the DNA TGTGCCAGCACCCCGGACAGGGCGAACACTGAAGCTTTCTTT.

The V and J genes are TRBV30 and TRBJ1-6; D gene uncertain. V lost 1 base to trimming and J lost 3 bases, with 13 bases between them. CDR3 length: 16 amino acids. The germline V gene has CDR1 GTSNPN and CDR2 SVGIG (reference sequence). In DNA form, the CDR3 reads TGTGCCTGGAGTGAACCTCCGTCGGGCTATAATTCACCCCTCCACTTT. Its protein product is CAWSEPPSGYNSPLHF. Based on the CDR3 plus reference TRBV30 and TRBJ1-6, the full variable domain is SQTIHQWPATLVQPVGSPLSLECTVEGTSNPNLYWYRQAAGRGLQLLFYSVGIGQISSEVPQNLSASRPQDRQFILSSKKLLLSDSGFYLCAWSEPPSGYNSPLHFGNGTRLTVT.

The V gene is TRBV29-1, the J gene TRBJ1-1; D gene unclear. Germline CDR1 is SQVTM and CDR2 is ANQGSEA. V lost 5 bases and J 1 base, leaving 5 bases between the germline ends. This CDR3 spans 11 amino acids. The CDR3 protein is CSVTENTEAFF. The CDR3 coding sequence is TGCAGCGTTACAGAGAACACTGAAGCTTTCTTT.

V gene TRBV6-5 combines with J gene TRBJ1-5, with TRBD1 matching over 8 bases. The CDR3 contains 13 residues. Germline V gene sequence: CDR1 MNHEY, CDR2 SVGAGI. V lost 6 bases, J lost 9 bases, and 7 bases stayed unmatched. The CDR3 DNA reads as TGTGCCAGCAGGGGGCAGGGGGCAGGGCCCCAGCATTTT. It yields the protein CASRGQGAGPQHF.